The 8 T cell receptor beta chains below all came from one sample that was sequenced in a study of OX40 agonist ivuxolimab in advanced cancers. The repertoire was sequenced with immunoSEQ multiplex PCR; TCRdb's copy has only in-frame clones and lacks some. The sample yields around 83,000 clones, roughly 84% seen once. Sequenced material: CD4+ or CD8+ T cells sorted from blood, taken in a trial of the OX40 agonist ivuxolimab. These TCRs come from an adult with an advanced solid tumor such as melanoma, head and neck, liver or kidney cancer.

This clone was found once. The CDR3: CASSLGYSGANVLTF. CDR3 DNA: TGTGCCAGCAGCTTGGGTTACTCTGGGGCCAACGTCCTGACTTTC. The chain couples TRBV5-6 to TRBJ2-6; no clear D gene. The CDR3 contains 15 residues. V lost 0 bases, J lost 0 bases, and 4 bases lay in between. Per the germline V gene, CDR1 is SGHDT and CDR2 is YYEEEE.

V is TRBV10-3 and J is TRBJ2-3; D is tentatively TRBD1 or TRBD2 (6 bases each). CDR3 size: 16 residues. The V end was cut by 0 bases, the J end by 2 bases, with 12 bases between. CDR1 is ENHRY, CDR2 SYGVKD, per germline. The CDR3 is CAISESEGGFTDTQYF. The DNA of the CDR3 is TGTGCCATCAGTGAGTCTGAGGGGGGCTTCACAGATACGCAGTATTTT.

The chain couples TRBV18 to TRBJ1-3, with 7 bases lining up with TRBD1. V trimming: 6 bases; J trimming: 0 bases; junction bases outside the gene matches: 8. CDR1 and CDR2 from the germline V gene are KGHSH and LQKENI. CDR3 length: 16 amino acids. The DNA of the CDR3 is TGTGCCAGCTCCCCTTCGGGACAGAACTCTGGAAACACCATATATTTT. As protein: CASSPSGQNSGNTIYF.

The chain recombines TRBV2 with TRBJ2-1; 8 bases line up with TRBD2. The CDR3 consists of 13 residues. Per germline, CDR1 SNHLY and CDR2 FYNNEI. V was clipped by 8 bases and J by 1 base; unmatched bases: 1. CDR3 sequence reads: CASREGSYNEQFF. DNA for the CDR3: TGTGCCAGCCGGGAGGGATCCTACAATGAGCAGTTCTTC. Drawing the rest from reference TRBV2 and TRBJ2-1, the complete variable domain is EPEVTQTPSHQVTQMGQEVILRCVPISNHLYFYWYRQILGQKVEFLVSFYNNEISEKSEIFDDQFSVERPDGSNFTLKIRSTKLEDSAMYFCASREGSYNEQFFGPGTRLTVL.

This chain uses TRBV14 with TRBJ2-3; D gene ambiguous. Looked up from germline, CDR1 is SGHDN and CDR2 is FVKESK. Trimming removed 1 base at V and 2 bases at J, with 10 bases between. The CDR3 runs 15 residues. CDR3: CASSQGDRNTDTQYF. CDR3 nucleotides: TGTGCCAGCAGCCAAGGCGATAGAAACACAGATACGCAGTATTTT.

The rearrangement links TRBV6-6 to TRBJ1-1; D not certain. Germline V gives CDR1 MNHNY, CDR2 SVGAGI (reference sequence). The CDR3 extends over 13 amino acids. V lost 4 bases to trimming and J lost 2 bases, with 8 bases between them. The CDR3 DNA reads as TGTGCCAGCAGTTTACAACCCAACACTGAAGCTTTCTTT. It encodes CASSLQPNTEAFF.

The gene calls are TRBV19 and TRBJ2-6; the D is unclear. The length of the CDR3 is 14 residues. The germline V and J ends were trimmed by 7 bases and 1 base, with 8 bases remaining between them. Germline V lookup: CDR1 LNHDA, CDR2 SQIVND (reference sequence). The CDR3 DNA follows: TGTGCCAGTACCATAGGGTCTGGGGCCAACGTCCTGACTTTC. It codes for CASTIGSGANVLTF.

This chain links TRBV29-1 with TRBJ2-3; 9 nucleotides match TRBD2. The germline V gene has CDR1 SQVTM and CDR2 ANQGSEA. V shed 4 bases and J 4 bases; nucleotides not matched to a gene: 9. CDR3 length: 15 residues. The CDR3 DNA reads TGCAGCGTTGGTCCGGCGGGGGGGCCAGCAGATACGCAGTATTTT. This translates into CSVGPAGGPADTQYF.